Here is one T cell receptor (beta chain) with its context. The length of the CDR3 is 14 residues. The V and J ends lost 5 bases and 6 bases respectively, with 17 bases between them. Germline CDR1 is SNHLY and CDR2 is FYNNEI. This entry comes from a study of blood T cells in healthy people across ages. The authors ran a second PCR of about 7 to 12 cycles using a sample-barcoded 5' primer and a J-beta primer mix. In TCRdb, the 5' RACE reads were re-called with MiXCR into one record per CDR3 protein. The sample consists of 1.5 million to 2 million distinct CDR3 sequences, 40% to 55% of them appearing once.

The chain couples TRBV2 to TRBJ2-7; no reliable D call. Sample: blood. The receptor was isolated from a woman in her thirties or forties in good health. CDR3 DNA sequence: TGTGCCAGCAGTAACTTCTTCCCCTTGGGCGAGCAGTACTTC. This encodes CASSNFFPLGEQYF.